A single sample is the source of the 29 T cell receptor beta chains below, sequenced in a study of T cell therapy after organ transplantation. Using immunoSEQ multiplex PCR, the repertoire was profiled, and TCRdb retains in-frame clones only, with some absent. The repertoire holds over 2,000 clones, with 70% to 80% as singletons. No antigens are known for them. Sequences were derived from CD8+ T cells from blood, sampled before autologous CMV-specific T cell therapy. The receptors derive from a human patient who had received a solid organ transplant and had CMV disease.

This chain links TRBV10-1 with TRBJ2-3; D is unclear. Deletions cut 8 bases from V and 0 bases from J, with 12 bases between. The CDR3 runs 14 residues. From germline, CDR1 is WNHNN and CDR2 SYGVQD (reference sequence). The CDR3 region is CASGTHRSTDTQYF. CDR3 nucleotides: TGCGCCAGCGGCACGCACAGAAGCACAGATACGCAGTATTTT.

V is TRBV6-5 and J is TRBJ2-1; D unresolved. V lost 6 bases and J lost 4, with 7 bases in between. The CDR3 sequence is 12 residues long. The germline V gene has CDR1 MNHEY and CDR2 SVGAGI. CDR3 protein: CASSRAYNEQFF. CDR3 sequence (DNA): TGTGCCAGCAGCCGCGCTTACAATGAGCAGTTCTTC.

The rearrangement joins TRBV11-2 to TRBJ2-1; 8 bases match TRBD2. Germline V gives CDR1 SGHAT, CDR2 FQNNGV. This CDR3 region has 15 residues. J was trimmed by 4 bases and V by 5 bases; bases with no gene match: 7. The CDR3 sequence: CASSPYQREYNEQFF. CDR3 DNA: TGTGCCAGCAGCCCCTACCAGCGGGAGTACAATGAGCAGTTCTTC.

The chain is built from TRBV19 and TRBJ1-5; TRBD1 matches 8 bases. The V and J ends lost 7 bases and 4 bases, in that order; junction bases with no gene match: 6. The CDR3 sequence is 14 residues long. CDR1 and CDR2 (germline): LNHDA, SQIVND (reference sequence). The CDR3 protein is CASTDRGPNQPQHF. CDR3 coding DNA: TGTGCCAGTACCGACAGGGGACCAAATCAGCCCCAGCATTTT. The variable domain in full, completed from reference TRBV19 and TRBJ1-5, reads DGGITQSPKYLFRKEGQNVTLSCEQNLNHDAMYWYRQDPGQGLRLIYYSQIVNDFQKGDIAEGYSVSREKKESFPLTVTSAQKNPTAFYLCASTDRGPNQPQHFGDGTRLSIL.

The V call is TRBV27, the J call TRBJ1-1; D possibly corresponds to TRBD1 (6 bases). This CDR3 region has 15 residues. Trimming removed 8 bases from V and 0 bases from J, with 16 bases in between. CDR1 and CDR2 from the germline V gene are MNHEY and SMNVEV (reference sequence). The CDR3 region is CASGPGATLNTEAFF. The CDR3, as DNA: TGTGCCAGCGGCCCGGGGGCTACCCTGAACACTGAAGCTTTCTTT.

This clone was found once. This rearrangement joins TRBV18 to TRBJ2-2; no definite D call. V lost 3 bases to trimming and J lost 5 bases, with 13 bases between them. The V gene's germline CDR1 is KGHSH and CDR2 LQKENI. The CDR3 is 15 residues long. CDR3 sequence reads: CASSPLDDGTGELFF. The CDR3 nucleotides are TGTGCCAGCTCACCGCTTGATGATGGAACCGGGGAGCTGTTTTTT.

This sequence joins TRBV18 and TRBJ2-5; TRBD2 matches 13 bases. In germline, CDR1 is KGHSH, CDR2 LQKENI. This CDR3 has 16 residues. With 5 bases clipped from V and 5 bases from J, the junction kept 8 bases outside the gene matches. The CDR3 sequence: CASSDTSGRAEETQYF. CDR3 nucleotide sequence: TGTGCCAGCTCAGACACTAGCGGGAGGGCCGAGGAGACCCAGTACTTC.

The V call is TRBV14, the J call TRBJ2-1; 7 bases agree with TRBD1. Germline V CDR1 and CDR2: SGHDN, FVKESK. After removal of 2 bases from V and 2 bases from J, the junction contained 0 bases not matched to a gene. CDR3 size: 14 residues. CDR3 loop: CASSQTGAYNEQFF. The CDR3 region has the DNA TGTGCCAGCAGCCAAACAGGGGCCTACAATGAGCAGTTCTTC.

Points on this clone: The junction departs from the called germline gene at one end, perhaps through a read error. J is TRBJ2-5 and V is TRBV5-1; D gene uncertain. Per germline, CDR1 SGHRS and CDR2 YFSETQ. The CDR3 sequence is 14 residues long. The CDR3 nucleotides are TGCGCCAGCACCTTGCTGACACTTCAAGAGACCCAGTACTTC. It translates to CASTLLTLQETQYF.

V usage is TRBV5-5 and J usage is TRBJ2-7; maybe TRBD1 (7 bases). CDR1 and CDR2 (germline): SGHKS, YYEKEE (reference sequence). The CDR3 spans 14 residues. The V end was cut by 4 bases, the J end by 5 bases, with 16 bases between. In DNA, the CDR3 is TGTGCCAGCAGCCTAGACAGGGAGGAGCACGAGCAGTACTTC. This encodes CASSLDREEHEQYF.

The chain recombines TRBV5-6 with TRBJ1-3; D gene ambiguous. Germline assignment: CDR1 SGHDT and CDR2 YYEEEE. Trimming stripped 1 base from V and 0 bases from J, with 8 bases between. The CDR3 is 15 amino acids. The CDR3 coding sequence is TGTGCCAGCAGCTTGTGGTCCTACTCTGGAAACACCATATATTTT. Its protein is CASSLWSYSGNTIYF.

V usage is TRBV27 and J usage is TRBJ2-5; TRBD1 matches at 10 bases. The CDR3 sequence is 16 residues long. Looked up from germline, CDR1 is MNHEY and CDR2 is SMNVEV (reference sequence). With 6 bases clipped from V and 2 bases from J, the junction kept 9 bases outside the gene matches. The CDR3 region is CASRTRTGGTQETQYF. The DNA of the CDR3 is TGTGCCAGCAGAACTCGGACAGGGGGGACACAAGAGACCCAGTACTTC.

This clone appeared a few times. The chain couples TRBV2 to TRBJ2-7; maybe TRBD1 (5 bases). This CDR3 has 12 amino acids. Trimming removed 7 bases from V and 2 bases from J, with 9 bases in between. CDR1 is SNHLY and CDR2 is FYNNEI in the germline V gene. The CDR3 loop reads CASTAGTYEQYV. The CDR3 DNA reads TGTGCCAGCACGGCAGGGACCTACGAGCAGTACGTC.

The chain uses TRBV6-1 and TRBJ2-5, with 12 bases lining up with TRBD1. V was pared by 8 bases and J by 5 bases, with 9 bases of the junction left unmatched. CDR3 size: 15 residues. Germline loops: CDR1 MNHNS, CDR2 SASEGT. The CDR3 here is CASLEGTGGGETQYF. The CDR3 nucleotides read TGTGCCAGCCTCGAGGGGACAGGGGGCGGGGAGACCCAGTACTTC.

The chain carries TRBV29-1 and TRBJ1-1; 9 bases map to TRBD1. The CDR3 totals 12 residues. V trimming: 5 bases; J trimming: 6 bases; junction bases outside the gene matches: 4. Germline loops: CDR1 SQVTM, CDR2 ANQGSEA. CDR3 nucleotide sequence: TGCAGCGTTCGGACAGGGGCCCCTGAAGCTTTCTTT. Amino acid sequence: CSVRTGAPEAFF.

This clone was seen only a few times. The chain recombines TRBV27 with TRBJ2-7; possible D gene TRBD1, 5 bases. The CDR3 has 13 residues. Trimming took off 5 bases at V and 3 bases at J, with 11 bases between the two ends. Germline lookup yields CDR1 MNHEY and CDR2 SMNVEV (reference sequence). The chain's CDR3 is CASSPIDSYEQYF. Written as DNA, the CDR3 is TGTGCCAGCAGTCCCATAGACAGCTACGAGCAGTACTTC.

V is TRBV7-2 and J is TRBJ2-1, with 10 bases matching TRBD2. CDR1 and CDR2 from the germline V gene are SGHTA and FQGNSA. Germline trimming cut 4 bases from V and 8 bases from J; bases unmatched to any gene: 5. The CDR3 extends over 14 amino acids. This CDR3 is CASSWTSGKDEQFF. For the CDR3, the DNA is TGTGCCAGCAGCTGGACTAGCGGCAAGGATGAGCAGTTCTTC. The full variable domain, with the rest looked up from reference TRBV7-2 and TRBJ2-1, is GAGVSQSPSNKVTEKGKDVELRCDPISGHTALYWYRQSLGQGLEFLIYFQGNSAPDKSGLPSDRFSAERTGGSVSTLTIQRTQQEDSAVYLCASSWTSGKDEQFFGPGTRLTVL.

This sequence joins TRBV2 and TRBJ2-7, with TRBD1 matching 9 bases. Losses at the gene ends were 6 bases for V and 4 bases for J; bases not matched to a gene: 1. CDR3 size: 12 residues. CDR1 and CDR2 (germline): SNHLY, FYNNEI. DNA for the CDR3: TGTGCCAGCAGAGGACAGGGGTACGAGCAGTACTTC. Residues: CASRGQGYEQYF. Variable domain in full (rest from reference TRBV2 and TRBJ2-7): EPEVTQTPSHQVTQMGQEVILRCVPISNHLYFYWYRQILGQKVEFLVSFYNNEISEKSEIFDDQFSVERPDGSNFTLKIRSTKLEDSAMYFCASRGQGYEQYFGPGTRLTVT.

The chain joins TRBV5-8 to TRBJ2-2; TRBD2 matches at 12 bases. CDR3 length: 16 residues. Germline values: CDR1 SGHTS, CDR2 YDEGEE. After removal of 4 bases from V and 6 bases from J, the junction contained 7 bases not matched to a gene. The CDR3 here is CASSPGLAGRPGELFF. In nucleotides, the CDR3 is TGTGCCAGCAGCCCCGGACTAGCGGGAAGGCCCGGGGAGCTGTTTTTT. The complete variable domain, with remaining parts taken from reference TRBV5-8 and TRBJ2-2, reads EAGVTQSPTHLIKTRGQQATLRCSPISGHTSVYWYQQALGLGLQFLLWYDEGEERNRGNFPPRFSGRQFPNYSSELNVNALELEDSALYLCASSPGLAGRPGELFFGEGSRLTVL.

The chain joins TRBV30 to TRBJ2-3; no reliable D call. The CDR3 is 12 amino acids. Germline V gene lookup returns CDR1 GTSNPN and CDR2 SVGIG (reference sequence). Between the trimmed V and J ends, which lost 0 bases and 4 bases, there was a span of 5 bases. The CDR3 sequence: CAWSVHSDTQYF. The CDR3 DNA sequence: TGTGCCTGGAGTGTACACTCAGATACGCAGTATTTT.

The chain links TRBV9 to TRBJ1-2, with D unresolved. CDR3 length equals 11 residues. V lost 5 bases to trimming and J lost 2 bases, with 4 bases between them. In germline, CDR1 is SGDLS, CDR2 YYNGEE. The CDR3 nucleotides are TGTGCCAGCAGGGGCAACTATGGCTACACCTTC. Residues: CASRGNYGYTF.

J is TRBJ1-1 and V is TRBV15, with 10 nucleotides matching TRBD1. The trim removed 4 bases at V and 3 bases at J, leaving 8 bases unmatched. The CDR3 has 16 residues. The germline gives CDR1 LNHNV, CDR2 YYDKDF (reference sequence). Here the CDR3 DNA reads TGTGCCACCAGCACAGGACAGGGGGAGGCGTACACTGAAGCTTTCTTT. This encodes CATSTGQGEAYTEAFF.

V and J are TRBV30 and TRBJ1-2; D unclear. With 3 bases removed from V and 3 bases from J, the gap between germline ends came to 11 bases. CDR1 and CDR2 (germline): GTSNPN, SVGIG (reference sequence). The CDR3 has 13 amino acids. The CDR3 sequence: CAWSAHGDYGYTF. CDR3 DNA sequence: TGTGCCTGGAGCGCCCACGGGGACTATGGCTACACCTTC.

The rearrangement uses TRBV6-7 and TRBJ1-2, with D possibly matching TRBD1 (6 bases). TRBV6-7 qualifies as an ORF whose function is uncertain. The CDR3 is 17 residues long. The V gene lost 5 bases and the J gene lost 0 bases, with 19 bases spanning the gap. As DNA, the CDR3 is TGTGCCAGCAGTGCCGACAGGCCATCTCTAGCTAACTATGGCTACACCTTC. Translation gives CASSADRPSLANYGYTF.

The rearrangement joins TRBV11-2 to TRBJ2-5, with D perhaps TRBD1 (5 bases). The CDR3 is made up of 15 amino acids. Trimming took off 4 bases at V and 3 bases at J, with 15 bases between the two ends. The germline CDR1 and CDR2 sequences are SGHAT and FQNNGV. DNA for the CDR3: TGTGCCAGCAGCTCGATGGCCCAGGGAAAAGAGACCCAGTACTTC. Amino acid sequence: CASSSMAQGKETQYF.

J is TRBJ1-2 and V is TRBV5-5, with D perhaps matching TRBD1 (5 bases). Trimming removed 4 bases from V and 14 bases from J, with 21 bases in between. The germline V gene has CDR1 SGHKS and CDR2 YYEKEE (reference sequence). The length of the CDR3 is 13 residues. The chain's CDR3 is CASSLGQGSFVTF. The CDR3 nucleotides read TGTGCCAGCAGCCTAGGTCAGGGAAGCTTTGTGACCTTC.

The sample holds a few counts of this clone. This chain joins TRBV7-9 and TRBJ2-5, with 13 bases lining up with TRBD2. The V gene end was trimmed by 5 bases and the J gene end by 5 bases; junction bases not matched to a gene: 11. The CDR3 contains 17 residues. Germline-derived CDR1 and CDR2 are SEHNR and FQNEAQ (reference sequence). The CDR3, as DNA: TGTGCCAGCAGCCCTACCGGACTAGCGGGAGACGGGGAGACCCAGTACTTC. Protein product: CASSPTGLAGDGETQYF. Together with reference TRBV7-9 and TRBJ2-5, the CDR3 gives the full variable domain: DTGVSQNPRHKITKRGQNVTFRCDPISEHNRLYWYRQTLGQGPEFLTYFQNEAQLEKSRLLSDRFSAERPKGSFSTLEIQRTEQGDSAMYLCASSPTGLAGDGETQYFGPGTRLLVL.

The J gene is TRBJ2-7, the V gene TRBV5-6; 12 positions match TRBD1. CDR1 and CDR2 from the germline V gene are SGHDT and YYEEEE. The CDR3 has 15 residues. V gave up 4 bases and J gave up 4 bases; unmatched junction bases: 6. The CDR3 spells CASSAGDRGPYEQYF. CDR3 nucleotides: TGTGCCAGCAGCGCTGGGGACAGGGGGCCATACGAGCAGTACTTC.

The CDR3 DNA is TGTGCAGCACCCGACAGGCCGTACCAAGAGACCCAGTACTTC. Its translation: CAAPDRPYQETQYF. This rearrangement joins TRBV9 to TRBJ2-5; weak D call: TRBD1 (6 bases). The germline V gene has CDR1 SGDLS and CDR2 YYNGEE. The CDR3 is 14 residues long.